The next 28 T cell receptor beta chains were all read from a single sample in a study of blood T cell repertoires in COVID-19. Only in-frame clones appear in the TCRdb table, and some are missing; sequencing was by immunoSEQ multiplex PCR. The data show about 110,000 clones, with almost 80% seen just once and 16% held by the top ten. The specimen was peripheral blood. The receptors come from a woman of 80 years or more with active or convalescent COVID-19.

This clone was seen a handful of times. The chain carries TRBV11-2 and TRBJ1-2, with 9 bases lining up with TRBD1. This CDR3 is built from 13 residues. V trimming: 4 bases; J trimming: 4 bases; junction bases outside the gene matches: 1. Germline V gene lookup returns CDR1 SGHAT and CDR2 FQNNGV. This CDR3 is CASSSGQGYGYTF. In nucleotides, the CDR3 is TGTGCCAGCAGCTCGGGACAGGGCTATGGCTACACCTTC.

The CDR3 sequence is CASRRGNSGNTIYF. In DNA form, the CDR3 reads TGCGCCAGCAGGCGGGGAAACTCTGGAAACACCATATATTTT. V and J are TRBV5-1 and TRBJ1-3; D not resolved. With 5 bases removed from V and 0 bases from J, the gap between germline ends came to 9 bases. In germline, CDR1 is SGHRS, CDR2 YFSETQ. This CDR3 region has 14 residues.

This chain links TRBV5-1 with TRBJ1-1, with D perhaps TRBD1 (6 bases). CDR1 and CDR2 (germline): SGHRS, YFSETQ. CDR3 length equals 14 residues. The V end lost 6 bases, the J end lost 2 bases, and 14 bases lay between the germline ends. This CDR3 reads CASTTGGLNTEAFF. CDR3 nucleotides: TGCGCCAGCACGACCGGGGGGCTAAACACTGAAGCTTTCTTT. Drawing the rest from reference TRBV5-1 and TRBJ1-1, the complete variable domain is KAGVTQTPRYLIKTRGQQVTLSCSPISGHRSVSWYQQTPGQGLQFLFEYFSETQRNKGNFPGRFSGRQFSNSRSEMNVSTLELGDSALYLCASTTGGLNTEAFFGQGTRLTVV.

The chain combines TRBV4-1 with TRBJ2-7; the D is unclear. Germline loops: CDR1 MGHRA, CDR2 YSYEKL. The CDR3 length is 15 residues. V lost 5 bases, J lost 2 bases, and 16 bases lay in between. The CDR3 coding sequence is TGCGCCAGCAGCGGAACGGGTGCGGTGGCCTACGAGCAGTACTTC. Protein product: CASSGTGAVAYEQYF.

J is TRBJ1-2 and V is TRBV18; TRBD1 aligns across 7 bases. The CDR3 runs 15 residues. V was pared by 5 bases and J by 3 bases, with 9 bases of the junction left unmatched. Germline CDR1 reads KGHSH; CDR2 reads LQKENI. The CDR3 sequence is CASSSQGGGDYGYTF. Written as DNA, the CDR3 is TGTGCCAGCTCATCTCAAGGGGGCGGGGACTATGGCTACACCTTC.

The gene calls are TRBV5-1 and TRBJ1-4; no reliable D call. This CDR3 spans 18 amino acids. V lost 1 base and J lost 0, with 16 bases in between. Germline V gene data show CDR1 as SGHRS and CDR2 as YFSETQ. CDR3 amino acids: CASSLSPPSLTTNEKLFF. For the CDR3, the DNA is TGCGCCAGCAGCTTGTCGCCCCCAAGCCTTACAACTAATGAAAAACTGTTTTTT.

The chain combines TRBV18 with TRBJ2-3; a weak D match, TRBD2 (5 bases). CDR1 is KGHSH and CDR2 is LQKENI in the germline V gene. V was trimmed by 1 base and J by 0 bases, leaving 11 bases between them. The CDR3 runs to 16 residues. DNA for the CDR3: TGTGCCAGCTCACCACGGAGGTTAGCGAGCACAGATACGCAGTATTTT. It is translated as CASSPRRLASTDTQYF. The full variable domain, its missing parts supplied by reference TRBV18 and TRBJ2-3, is NAGVMQNPRHLVRRRGQEARLRCSPMKGHSHVYWYRQLPEEGLKFMVYLQKENIIDESGMPKERFSAEFPKEGPSILRIQQVVRGDSAAYFCASSPRRLASTDTQYFGPGTRLTVL.

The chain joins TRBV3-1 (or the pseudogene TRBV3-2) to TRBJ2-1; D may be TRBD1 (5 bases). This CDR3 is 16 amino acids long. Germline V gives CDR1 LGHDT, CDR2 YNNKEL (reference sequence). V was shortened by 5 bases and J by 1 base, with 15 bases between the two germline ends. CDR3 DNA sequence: TGTGCCAGCAGCGAGATCCAGGGTTATTCCTACAATGAGCAGTTCTTC. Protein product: CASSEIQGYSYNEQFF.

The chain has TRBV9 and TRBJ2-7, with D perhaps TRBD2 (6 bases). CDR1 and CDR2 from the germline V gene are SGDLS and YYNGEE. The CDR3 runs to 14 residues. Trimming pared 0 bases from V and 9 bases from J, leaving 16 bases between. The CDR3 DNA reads TGTGCCAGCAGCGTAGAAAGTAGGACTACCACGCAGTACTTC. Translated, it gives CASSVESRTTTQYF.

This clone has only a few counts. CDR3 in DNA: TGCGCCAGCAGCTATACTACAGGGGGCACTGAAGCTTTCTTT. It encodes CASSYTTGGTEAFF. The V gene is TRBV5-1, the J gene TRBJ1-1; 8 nucleotides agree with TRBD1. CDR1 SGHRS and CDR2 YFSETQ come from the germline V gene. The length of the CDR3 is 14 residues. Trimming took 3 bases from V and 4 from J; bases not matched to a gene: 5.

The CDR3 DNA is TGTGCCAGCAGTAAATTTGGAGGGAGAGCGGAAGCTTTCTTT. Protein sequence: CASSKFGGRAEAFF. The gene calls are TRBV6-5 and TRBJ1-1; D unresolved. CDR1 is MNHEY, CDR2 SVGAGI, per germline. V lost 5 bases to trimming and J lost 8 bases, with 18 bases between them. The length of the CDR3 is 14 residues.

The CDR3 DNA is TGTGCCAGCTCACCTCTATTGGACAGGGCATACAATGAGCAGTTCTTC. It yields the protein CASSPLLDRAYNEQFF. The rearrangement links TRBV18 to TRBJ2-1, with TRBD1 identical over 8 bases. Losses at the gene ends were 3 bases for V and 4 bases for J; bases not matched to a gene: 8. The CDR3 is made up of 16 amino acids. CDR1 and CDR2 from the germline V gene are KGHSH and LQKENI.

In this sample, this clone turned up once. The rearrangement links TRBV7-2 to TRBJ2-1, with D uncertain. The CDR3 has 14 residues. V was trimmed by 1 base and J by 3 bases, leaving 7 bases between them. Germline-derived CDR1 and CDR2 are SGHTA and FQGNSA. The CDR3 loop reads CASSLDPSYNEQFF. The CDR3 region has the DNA TGTGCCAGCAGCTTAGATCCTAGCTACAATGAGCAGTTCTTC.

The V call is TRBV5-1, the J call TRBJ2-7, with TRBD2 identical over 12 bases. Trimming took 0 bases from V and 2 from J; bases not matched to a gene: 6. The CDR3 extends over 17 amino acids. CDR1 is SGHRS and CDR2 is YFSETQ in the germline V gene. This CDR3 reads CASSLGASGRATYEQYF. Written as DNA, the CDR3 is TGCGCCAGCAGCTTGGGGGCTAGCGGGAGGGCCACCTACGAGCAGTACTTC.

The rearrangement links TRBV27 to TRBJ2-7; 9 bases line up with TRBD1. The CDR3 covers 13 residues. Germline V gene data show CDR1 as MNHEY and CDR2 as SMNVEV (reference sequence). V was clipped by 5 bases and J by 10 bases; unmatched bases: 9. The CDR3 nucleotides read TGTGCCAGCAGTCTCCGGGACAGGGTCGCTCAGTACTTC. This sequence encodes CASSLRDRVAQYF.

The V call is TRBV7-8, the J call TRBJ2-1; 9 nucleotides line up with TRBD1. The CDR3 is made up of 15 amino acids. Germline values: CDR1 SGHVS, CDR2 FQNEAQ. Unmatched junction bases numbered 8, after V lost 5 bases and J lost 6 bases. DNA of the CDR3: TGTGCCAGCAGCCGAGCCGGGACAGGGATCAATGAGCAGTTCTTC. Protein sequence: CASSRAGTGINEQFF.

The CDR3 spells CASSSSPGTMEFF. The CDR3, as DNA: TGTGCCAGCAGCTCCAGCCCCGGGACTATGGAGTTCTTC. This chain links TRBV7-3 with TRBJ2-1; 7 bases match TRBD2. Trimming took 4 bases from V and 14 from J; bases not matched to a gene: 11. The germline V gene encodes CDR1 SGHTA and CDR2 FQGTGA. The CDR3 sequence is 13 residues long.

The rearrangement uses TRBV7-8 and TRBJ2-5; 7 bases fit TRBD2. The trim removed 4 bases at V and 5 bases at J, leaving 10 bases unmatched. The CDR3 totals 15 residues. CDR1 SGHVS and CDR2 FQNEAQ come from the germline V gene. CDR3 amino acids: CASSSSGTYGETQYF. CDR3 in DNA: TGTGCCAGCAGCTCGAGCGGGACCTACGGGGAGACCCAGTACTTC.

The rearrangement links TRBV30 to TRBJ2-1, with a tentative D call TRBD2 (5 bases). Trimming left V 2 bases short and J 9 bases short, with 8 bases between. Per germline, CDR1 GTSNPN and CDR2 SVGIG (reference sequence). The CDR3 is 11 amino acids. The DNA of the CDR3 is TGTGCCTGGAGTCTAGCATTTGAGCAGTTCTTC. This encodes CAWSLAFEQFF.

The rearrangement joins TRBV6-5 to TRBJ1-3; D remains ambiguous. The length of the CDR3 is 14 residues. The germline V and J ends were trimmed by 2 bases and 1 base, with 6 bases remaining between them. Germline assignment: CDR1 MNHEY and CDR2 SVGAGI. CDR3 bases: TGTGCCAGCAGTTACCGGGGTTCTGGAAACACCATATATTTT. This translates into CASSYRGSGNTIYF.

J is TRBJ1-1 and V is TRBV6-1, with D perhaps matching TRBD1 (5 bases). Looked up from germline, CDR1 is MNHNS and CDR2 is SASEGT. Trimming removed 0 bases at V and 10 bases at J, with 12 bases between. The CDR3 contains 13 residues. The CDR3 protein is CASSEAGARGAFF. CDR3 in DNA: TGTGCCAGCAGTGAAGCAGGGGCGAGAGGAGCTTTCTTT.

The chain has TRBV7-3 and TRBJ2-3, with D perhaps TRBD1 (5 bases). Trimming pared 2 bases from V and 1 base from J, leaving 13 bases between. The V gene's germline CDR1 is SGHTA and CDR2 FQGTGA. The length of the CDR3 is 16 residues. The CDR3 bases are TGTGCCAGCAGCTTAGGGGCTGGGCCTGGCACAGATACGCAGTATTTT. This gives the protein CASSLGAGPGTDTQYF.

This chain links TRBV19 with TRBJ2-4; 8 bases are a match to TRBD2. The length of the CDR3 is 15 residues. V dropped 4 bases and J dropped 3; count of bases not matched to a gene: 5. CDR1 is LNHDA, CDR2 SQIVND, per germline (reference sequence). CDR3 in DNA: TGTGCCAGTAGTAGTAGCGGGACGAACAAAAACATTCAGTACTTC. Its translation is CASSSSGTNKNIQYF. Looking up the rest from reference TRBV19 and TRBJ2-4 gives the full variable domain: DGGITQSPKYLFRKEGQNVTLSCEQNLNHDAMYWYRQDPGQGLRLIYYSQIVNDFQKGDIAEGYSVSREKKESFPLTVTSAQKNPTAFYLCASSSSGTNKNIQYFGAGTRLSVL.

CDR3 sequence reads: CASSLAGGGLASTDTQYF. The CDR3 DNA follows: TGTGCCAGCAGCTTAGCTGGCGGGGGACTAGCGAGCACAGATACGCAGTATTTT. This chain uses TRBV11-1 with TRBJ2-3; 10 bases are shared with TRBD2. This CDR3 region has 18 residues. The germline V gene has CDR1 SGHAT and CDR2 FQDESV (reference sequence). The J segment lost 0 bases and the V segment lost 0 bases, leaving 6 bases of the junction unmatched.

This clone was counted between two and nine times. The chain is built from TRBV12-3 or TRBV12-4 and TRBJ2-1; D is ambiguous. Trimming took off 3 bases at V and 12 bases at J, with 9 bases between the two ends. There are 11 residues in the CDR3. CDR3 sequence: CASSLGYGQFF. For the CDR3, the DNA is TGTGCCAGCAGTTTGGGCTATGGGCAGTTCTTC.

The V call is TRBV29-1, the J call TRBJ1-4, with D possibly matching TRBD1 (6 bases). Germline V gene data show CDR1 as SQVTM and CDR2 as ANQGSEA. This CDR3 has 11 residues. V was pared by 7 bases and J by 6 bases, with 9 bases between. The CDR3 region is CSAGQYEKLFF. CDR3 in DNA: TGCAGCGCTGGACAGTATGAAAAACTGTTTTTT.

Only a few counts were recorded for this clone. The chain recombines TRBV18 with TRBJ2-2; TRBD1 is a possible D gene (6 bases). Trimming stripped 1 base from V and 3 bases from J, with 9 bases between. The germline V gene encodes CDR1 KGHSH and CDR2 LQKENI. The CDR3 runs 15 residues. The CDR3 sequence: CASSPQGVDTGELFF. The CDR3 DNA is TGTGCCAGCTCACCACAGGGGGTCGACACCGGGGAGCTGTTTTTT. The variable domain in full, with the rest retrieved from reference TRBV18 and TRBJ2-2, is NAGVMQNPRHLVRRRGQEARLRCSPMKGHSHVYWYRQLPEEGLKFMVYLQKENIIDESGMPKERFSAEFPKEGPSILRIQQVVRGDSAAYFCASSPQGVDTGELFFGEGSRLTVL.

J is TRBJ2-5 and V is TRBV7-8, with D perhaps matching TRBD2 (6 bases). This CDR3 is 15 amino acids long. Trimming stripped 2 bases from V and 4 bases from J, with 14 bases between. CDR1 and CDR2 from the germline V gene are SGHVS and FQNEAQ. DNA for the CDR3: TGTGCCAGCAGCTTACTGAGGGGAGGTGGAGAGACCCAGTACTTC. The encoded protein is CASSLLRGGGETQYF.